A selection of T cell receptor beta chains follows, all from one sample in a study of OX40 agonist ivuxolimab in advanced cancers. Profiled with immunoSEQ multiplex PCR; TCRdb holds only in-frame clones, not every one. The table shows 50,000 to 65,000 clones, with over 90% occurring only once. Here the sequenced sample was CD4+ or CD8+ T cells sorted from blood, taken in a trial of the OX40 agonist ivuxolimab. The receptors derive from an adult with an advanced solid tumor such as melanoma, head and neck, liver or kidney cancer. Both conserved end residues are part of each CDR3. D genes are given only for firm matches. A clone size is listed for some rows: how often the clone was seen (once, few, many), or a class if it is expanded.

clone_size j_call d_call v_call cdr3_nt cdr3_aa
NA TRBJ1-2 NA TRBV10-2 TGCGCCAGCAGTGGAAGCATCTATGGCTACACCTTC CASSGSIYGYTF
NA TRBJ2-3 TRBD2 TRBV9 TGTGCCAGCAGCGTAGCGGGGACTAGTCTAGATACGCAGTATTTT CASSVAGTSLDTQYF
NA TRBJ2-7 TRBD2 TRBV13 TGTGCCAGCAGCTTTTTTGGGGGGGACTACGAGCAGTACTTC CASSFFGGDYEQYF
NA TRBJ2-5 NA TRBV5-1 TGCGCCAGCAGCTTGGCCTACCAAGAGACCCAGTACTTC CASSLAYQETQYF
NA TRBJ1-1 NA TRBV4-2 TGTGCCAGCAGCCAAGAAGTGGATGTCCGTAGCATGAACACTGAAGCTTTCTTT CASSQEVDVRSMNTEAFF
NA TRBJ2-7 NA TRBV15 TGTGCCACCAGCAGACCCGGGGGACTCCCCGACCCAGGAGAGCAGTACTTC CATSRPGGLPDPGEQYF
NA TRBJ2-1 TRBD2 TRBV27 TGTGCCAGCATGGGGGGGAATACGGGACTAGCGGACAATGAGCAGTTCTTC CASMGGNTGLADNEQFF
NA TRBJ2-5 NA TRBV10-2 TGCGCCACCGGACCACGGGAGACCCAGTACTTC CATGPRETQYF
NA TRBJ2-1 TRBD2 TRBV4-3 TGCGCCAGCAGCCAAGCGGTCCAGCGGGAGGACATTGAGCAGTTCTTC CASSQAVQREDIEQFF
NA TRBJ1-2 NA TRBV7-7 TGTGCCAGCAGCCCCCTGGACTTTTCTACAGACGGCTACACCTTC CASSPLDFSTDGYTF
NA TRBJ2-4 NA TRBV27 TGTGCCAGCAGTGCTTCCTCAGAGGCCAAAAACATTCAGTACTTC CASSASSEAKNIQYF
NA TRBJ2-2 TRBD2 TRBV13 TGTGCCAGCAGCAGCGGGACGGCCGGGGAGCTGTTTTTT CASSSGTAGELFF
once TRBJ2-7 TRBD1 TRBV7-6 TGTGCCAGCAGCGGGACAGGGGGCTACGAGCAGTACTTC CASSGTGGYEQYF
NA TRBJ2-3 NA TRBV7-6 TGTGCCAGCAGATTAGCCCCCCGGGGCACAGATACGCAGTATTTT CASRLAPRGTDTQYF
NA TRBJ2-7 NA TRBV29-1 TGCAGCGTTCGGGCTACCTACGAGCAGTACTTC CSVRATYEQYF
NA TRBJ2-2 TRBD1 TRBV4-1 TGCGCCAGCAGCCACCCGGGACAGAAGAACACCGGGGAGCTGTTTTTT CASSHPGQKNTGELFF
NA TRBJ2-7 NA TRBV7-9 TGTGCCAGCAGCTTAAGATTGAGCCAGAACTCCTACGAGCAGTACTTC CASSLRLSQNSYEQYF
few TRBJ2-2 TRBD1 TRBV19 TGTGCCAGTAGTATCGCGAGGACAGGGGGCACCGGGGAGCTGTTTTTT CASSIARTGGTGELFF
NA TRBJ2-1 TRBD2 TRBV27 TGTGCCAGCTTTTTAGGCGGGGGATACAATGAGCAGTTCTTC CASFLGGGYNEQFF
NA TRBJ1-6 TRBD1 TRBV2 TGTGCCAGCGGTAACTGGGACAGGGGCTCACCCCTCCACTTT CASGNWDRGSPLHF
NA TRBJ2-7 NA TRBV13 TGTGCCAGCAGCTTAGGGGGGGTCCGCTACGAGCAGTACTTC CASSLGGVRYEQYF
NA TRBJ2-3 TRBD2 TRBV7-3 TGTGCCAGCAGCCTCTATCCTAGCGGGAGCTCCGCAGATACGCAGTATTTT CASSLYPSGSSADTQYF
NA TRBJ2-2 NA TRBV7-9 TGTGCCAGCAGCGCCGGCGGACACAGATTAAACACCGGGGAGCTGTTTTTT CASSAGGHRLNTGELFF
NA TRBJ2-7 NA TRBV5-4 TGTGCCAGCAGCTTGGCCCCAGCTAGTACCGAGCAGTACTTC CASSLAPASTEQYF
NA TRBJ2-7 TRBD1 TRBV6-5 TGTGCCAGCAGTTCCTGGACAGGGACGGCTCGCGAGCAGTACTTC CASSSWTGTAREQYF
NA TRBJ2-7 NA TRBV6-6 TGTGCCAGCAGTTTCCAGGGCGGCTACGAGCAGTACTTC CASSFQGGYEQYF
NA TRBJ2-3 TRBD2 TRBV7-3 TGTGCCAGCAGCCCCATGGGTAGCGGGGGGGCAGATACGCAGTATTTT CASSPMGSGGADTQYF
NA TRBJ2-7 TRBD1 TRBV10-3 TGTGCCATCAGTGAAAGGGACAGCGAGTATGAGCAGTACTTC CAISERDSEYEQYF
NA TRBJ2-3 NA TRBV7-9 TGTGCCAGCAGCTTAGGATACGGGGAGGGCACAGATACGCAGTATTTT CASSLGYGEGTDTQYF
NA TRBJ1-4 NA TRBV4-1 TGCGCCAGCAGCTATATCGGTCCCTCCGCAACTAATGAAAAACTGTTTTTT CASSYIGPSATNEKLFF
few TRBJ1-1 TRBD1 TRBV6-5 TGTGCCAGCATAGACAGGGGTACTGAAGCTTTCTTT CASIDRGTEAFF
NA TRBJ2-2 NA TRBV7-6 TGTGCCAGCAGCTTAGGGGTGGGGTCTCGGGAGCTGTTTTTT CASSLGVGSRELFF
once TRBJ1-2 NA TRBV29-1 TGCAGCGTAGAGGGGATTTGGGATAACTATGGCTACACCTTC CSVEGIWDNYGYTF
NA TRBJ2-1 TRBD2 TRBV13 TGTGCCAGCAGCCACGCAACTAGCGGGGGGGATGAGCAGTTCTTC CASSHATSGGDEQFF
NA TRBJ2-7 TRBD2 TRBV9 TGTGCCAGCAGCGGGGGGACTAGCGCTACTGACGAGCAGTACTTC CASSGGTSATDEQYF
NA TRBJ2-1 TRBD1 TRBV7-3 TGTGCCAGCAGCCGGACAGGGGGCAAGTCCTACAATGAGCAGTTCTTC CASSRTGGKSYNEQFF
NA TRBJ2-5 NA TRBV27 TGTGCCAGCAGTTTTTTCTCGACCGGGGAGACCCAGTACTTC CASSFFSTGETQYF
NA TRBJ2-7 NA TRBV27 TGTGCCAGCAGATCCGGGACGGGCTACGAGCAGTACTTC CASRSGTGYEQYF
NA TRBJ2-3 TRBD1 TRBV27 TGTGCCAGCAGTCCACCGGCTCCCGGGACAGGGTTGACAGATACGCAGTATTTT CASSPPAPGTGLTDTQYF